Listed here is a single T cell receptor beta chain. The specificity of this receptor is unknown. It has no much larger one-base neighbor in the sample; base qualities were not kept. The sample is drawn from a study of cytomegalovirus exposure and HLA in healthy donors (dated by TCRdb to about 2017). Background for the entire study: A later analysis indicated that the roughly 120 validation repertoires were generated on the platform also employed for the approximately 700 repertoires of the first cohort. The study combined high-throughput TCR immunosequencing, statistical association of individual TCRs with disease status, and machine learning to predict cytomegalovirus infection status. The aim of the study was to test whether cataloging public T cell receptors could identify signatures of past pathogen exposure. In addition to the first cohort of roughly 670 subjects, a separate validation cohort of approximately 130 different subjects was used.

Overall study outcomes, separate from this receptor: The study listed approximately 160 TCR beta chains as associated with cytomegalovirus. Subsequent analysis determined that TCRs grouped into clusters in the first cohort also showed a tendency toward co-occurrence across the roughly 120 validation repertoires, and 85% to 95% of cluster scores exceeded 0. A later analysis had no HLA typing for the validation cohort, so co-occurrence there was scored across all 130 or so repertoires. While some public TCRs were present in many individuals, most TCR sequences turned up only very rarely across donors. In both the original and validation cohorts, the classifier was reported to diagnose cytomegalovirus status with high specificity and sensitivity. In vitro tests confirmed that a few of the cytomegalovirus-associated TCR beta chains recognize cytomegalovirus antigens. It was suggested by the authors that the approach could potentially be generalized to other disease states and immunological phenotypes.

The germline V gene (reference sequence) sets CDR1 to MNHEY and CDR2 to SMNVEV. V drops 5 bases and J drops 5 bases, leaving 7 bases in between. From the cysteine through the phenylalanine, the CDR3 covers 12 amino acids. Of the read, only the CDR3 DNA is kept; its 36 bases are in frame from base 1. The library was generated by the immunoSEQ multiplex PCR assay. Concerning the study's data processing: A statistical classification framework was built for diagnosing cytomegalovirus status from the catalog of TCR beta chain sequences. Entries here come from immuneACCESS through TCRdb and include only in-frame sequences with V and J called. Some clones fail to appear in such tables; in the studies checked, an unresolved V gene covers under half of the shortfall, and the cause of the remainder is unknown. V, J and clone size derive from that table, while D and trimming were established from the DNA sequence. The sample profile shows 55,000 to 65,000 clones; about 96% of them were found once. Approximately 0.91% of the sample comes from the top ten.

Separate from the approximately 700-subject first cohort, the validation cohort of more than 90 subjects was the group to which the donors belonged. In this chain, TRBV27 is recombined with TRBJ2-1; the D gene is perhaps TRBD1, on 5 matching bases. This clonotype was obtained from a man younger than 30 in good health and CMV-seronegative. The sample taken for sequencing was PBMCs. Read as DNA, the sequence is TGTGCCAGCAGTCGACAGAACAATGAGCAGTTCTTC. Translated, it reads CASSRQNNEQFF.